The next 26 T cell receptor beta chains were all read from a single sample in a study of blood T cell repertoires in COVID-19 (dated by TCRdb to 2020 to 2021). Preparation of the library involved the immunoSEQ multiplex PCR assay. TCRdb holds this immuneACCESS table with in-frame rearrangements only. Some clones are missing; in checked studies, unresolved V genes explain under half, and the rest has no known cause. The sample profile shows roughly 160,000 clones; about 80% of them were found once. The ten largest make up roughly 11% of the sample. Specimen: peripheral blood. These receptors all come from a man in his 70s with active or convalescent COVID-19.

This chain uses TRBV7-6 with TRBJ2-1; D not resolved. Germline values: CDR1 SGHVS, CDR2 FNYEAQ. There are 17 residues in the CDR3. Between the trimmed V and J ends, which lost 5 bases and 0 bases, there was a span of 17 bases. Here the CDR3 reads CASSQGLLRSSYNEQFF. The CDR3 nucleotides are TGTGCCAGCAGCCAAGGTCTCCTGCGGAGCTCCTACAATGAGCAGTTCTTC.

This chain uses TRBV4-3 with TRBJ1-5; D unclear. This CDR3 spans 14 amino acids. Germline CDR1 LGHNA, CDR2 YSLEER. Trimming took 0 bases from V and 11 from J, leaving 14 bases between them. The CDR3 reads CASSQDVGPGTQHF. The CDR3 region has the DNA TGCGCCAGCAGCCAAGATGTAGGGCCGGGGACCCAGCATTTT.

The chain combines TRBV5-5 with TRBJ2-3, with D tentatively TRBD2 (7 bases). This CDR3 region has 18 residues. V gave up 6 bases and J gave up 0 bases, with 23 bases separating them. Germline values: CDR1 SGHKS, CDR2 YYEKEE (reference sequence). The CDR3 DNA sequence: TGTGCCAGCATCCTGCTGGCCGGGGGGCTTTATAGCACAGATACGCAGTATTTT. Protein sequence: CASILLAGGLYSTDTQYF.

The chain combines TRBV7-9 with TRBJ1-3; 8 nucleotides match TRBD1. V shed 6 bases, J shed 10 bases, and the junction held 8 bases outside the gene matches. Germline V CDR1 and CDR2: SEHNR, FQNEAQ (reference sequence). The CDR3 covers 13 residues. CDR3 bases: TGTGCCAGCAGTCCCCTAGGGGACAGGACCATATATTTT. Translation: CASSPLGDRTIYF. Supplemented by reference TRBV7-9 and TRBJ1-3, the full variable domain reads DTGVSQNPRHKITKRGQNVTFRCDPISEHNRLYWYRQTLGQGPEFLTYFQNEAQLEKSRLLSDRFSAERPKGSFSTLEIQRTEQGDSAMYLCASSPLGDRTIYFGEGSWLTVV.

This clone was detected ten times or more. The CDR3, as DNA: TGTGCCAGCAGCTTAAGTTGGCCCCTCTCCTACGAGCAGTACTTC. Its translation is CASSLSWPLSYEQYF. The rearrangement uses TRBV7-2 and TRBJ2-7, with D unresolved. Trimming took 2 bases from V and 0 from J, leaving 11 bases between them. The CDR3 totals 15 residues. CDR1 is SGHTA, CDR2 FQGNSA, per germline.

CDR3 bases: TGTGCCAGCAGTTTATGGCAGGGACTTAATTCACCCCTCCACTTT. Translating gives CASSLWQGLNSPLHF. The rearrangement uses TRBV27 and TRBJ1-6; possibly TRBD1 for D (5 bases). The germline V and J ends were trimmed by 1 base and 6 bases, with 10 bases remaining between them. Looked up from germline, CDR1 is MNHEY and CDR2 is SMNVEV (reference sequence). The CDR3 length is 15 residues.

This chain links TRBV11-2 with TRBJ2-5, with 10 bases matching TRBD1. CDR3 size: 16 residues. Germline V gene lookup returns CDR1 SGHAT and CDR2 FQNNGV. The trim removed 5 bases at V and 2 bases at J, leaving 8 bases unmatched. In DNA form, the CDR3 reads TGTGCCAGCAGCCACGGACAGGGGGGATTTCAAGAGACCCAGTACTTC. The encoded protein is CASSHGQGGFQETQYF.

This clone was found once. One junction end does not reproduce the germline sequence, and a read error may be involved. This sequence joins TRBV27 and TRBJ2-1; D remains ambiguous. The CDR3 extends over 12 amino acids. CDR1 MNHEY and CDR2 SMNVEV come from the germline V gene (reference sequence). CDR3 coding DNA: TGTGCCAGCACCGGGTCCTATAATGAGCAGTTCTTC. Translating it yields CASTGSYNEQFF.

The chain is built from TRBV27 and TRBJ2-4; TRBD2 matches at 8 bases. Germline lookup yields CDR1 MNHEY and CDR2 SMNVEV (reference sequence). V trimming: 5 bases; J trimming: 0 bases; junction bases outside the gene matches: 9. CDR3 length: 17 residues. CDR3 loop: CASSPEGSGGAKNIQYF. The CDR3 DNA sequence: TGTGCCAGCAGTCCGGAGGGCAGCGGGGGAGCCAAAAACATTCAGTACTTC.

The gene calls are TRBV29-1 and TRBJ1-2, with 7 bases fitting TRBD1. The V segment lost 5 bases and the J segment 3 bases; nucleotides outside the gene matches: 9. Germline V gene lookup returns CDR1 SQVTM and CDR2 ANQGSEA. The CDR3 extends over 14 amino acids. The CDR3 loop reads CSVTQTGWDYGYTF. The CDR3 region has the DNA TGCAGCGTTACCCAGACAGGGTGGGACTATGGCTACACCTTC. The whole variable domain, remainder taken from reference TRBV29-1 and TRBJ1-2, is SAVISQKPSRDICQRGTSLTIQCQVDSQVTMMFWYRQQPGQSLTLIATANQGSEATYESGFVIDKFPISRPNLTFSTLTVSNMSPEDSSIYLCSVTQTGWDYGYTFGSGTRLTVV.

The table lists this clone with a few counts. The J gene is TRBJ2-1, the V gene TRBV7-6; no reliable D call. CDR3 length: 15 residues. V was shortened by 1 base and J by 7 bases, with 14 bases between the two germline ends. Germline assignment: CDR1 SGHVS and CDR2 FNYEAQ. The CDR3 protein is CASSLEAGGPNEQFF. The CDR3 DNA follows: TGTGCCAGCAGCTTAGAGGCCGGTGGGCCGAATGAGCAGTTCTTC.

The chain employs TRBV9 and TRBJ2-1; 16 positions match TRBD2. The trim removed 5 bases at V and 7 bases at J, leaving 12 bases unmatched. The CDR3 extends over 18 amino acids. Germline-derived CDR1 and CDR2 are SGDLS and YYNGEE. The CDR3 nucleotides read TGTGCCAGCAGTGACCCGGGACTAGCGGGGGGGCCCGGAAATGAGCAGTTCTTC. Translated, it gives CASSDPGLAGGPGNEQFF.

This clone has just one count. This chain links TRBV5-1 with TRBJ1-2; D might be TRBD1 (6 bases). The CDR3 totals 13 residues. Germline CDR1 SGHRS, CDR2 YFSETQ. The V end lost 0 bases, the J end lost 6 bases, and 9 bases lay between the germline ends. The CDR3 region has the DNA TGCGCCAGCAGCTTGGACAGGGCGCATGGCTACACCTTC. Translating gives CASSLDRAHGYTF.

The CDR3 is CASSDETNYGYTF. The CDR3 DNA is TGTGCCAGCAGTGATGAGACTAACTATGGCTACACCTTC. The rearrangement links TRBV2 to TRBJ1-2; D gene ambiguous. Germline-derived CDR1 and CDR2 are SNHLY and FYNNEI. Trimming removed 3 bases at V and 0 bases at J, with 5 bases between. The CDR3 has 13 amino acids.

The CDR3 reads CASSLVGGPLIDIQYF. Written as DNA, the CDR3 is TGTGCCAGCAGTTTGGTGGGAGGGCCTCTAATTGACATTCAGTACTTC. The chain recombines TRBV27 with TRBJ2-4; 7 positions agree with TRBD2. The CDR3 is 16 residues long. The ends lost 3 bases at V and 8 bases at J; junction bases unmatched: 13. Looked up from germline, CDR1 is MNHEY and CDR2 is SMNVEV (reference sequence).

The chain is built from TRBV25-1 and TRBJ1-2; 7 bases map to TRBD1. Germline CDR1 is MGHDK and CDR2 is SYGVNS. The junction had 3 bases not matched to a gene; V was cut back by 2 bases and J by 6 bases. The CDR3 sequence is 13 residues long. The DNA for the CDR3 is TGTGCCAGCAGTGAACAGGGGGTAAATGGCTACACCTTC. This encodes CASSEQGVNGYTF.

The CDR3 DNA sequence: TGCGCCAGCAAGACAGGGGTTAATGAAAAACTGTTTTTT. This gives the protein CASKTGVNEKLFF. This chain joins TRBV10-2 and TRBJ1-4, with 8 bases identical to TRBD1. The CDR3 covers 13 residues. From germline, CDR1 is WSHSY and CDR2 SAAADI. V lost 7 bases and J lost 4; bases outside the gene matches: 2.

This clone was found once. DNA of the CDR3: TGTGCCAGCAGCCCTGGACTTACGGGTGCTGAAGCTTTCTTT. Translation gives CASSPGLTGAEAFF. J is TRBJ1-1 and V is TRBV6-2 or TRBV6-3; D gene uncertain. Trimming took off 6 bases at V and 6 bases at J, with 17 bases between the two ends. From germline, CDR1 is MNHEY and CDR2 SVGEGT. The CDR3 has 14 residues.

The chain has TRBV29-1 and TRBJ1-2, with TRBD1 matching over 8 bases. The CDR3 length is 14 residues. Trimming cost V 6 bases and J 3 bases; bases outside gene matches: 9. CDR1 is SQVTM, CDR2 ANQGSEA, per germline. CDR3 DNA sequence: TGCAGCGTCAACCGGGACAGGATGGACTATGGCTACACCTTC. Protein product: CSVNRDRMDYGYTF.

This sequence joins TRBV15 and TRBJ2-2; TRBD2 agrees at 9 bases. The V and J ends lost 0 bases and 6 bases, in that order; junction bases with no gene match: 8. This CDR3 has 17 amino acids. Germline V CDR1 and CDR2: LNHNV, YYDKDF (reference sequence). CDR3 residues: CATSRDLAGDFAGELFF. CDR3 coding DNA: TGTGCCACCAGCAGAGATTTAGCGGGAGACTTCGCCGGGGAGCTGTTTTTT. The whole variable domain, remainder taken from reference TRBV15 and TRBJ2-2, is DAMVIQNPRYQVTQFGKPVTLSCSQTLNHNVMYWYQQKSSQAPKLLFHYYDKDFNNEADTPDNFQSRRPNTSFCFLDIRSPGLGDTAMYLCATSRDLAGDFAGELFFGEGSRLTVL.

The chain recombines TRBV18 with TRBJ1-4; no clear D. Germline CDR1 reads KGHSH; CDR2 reads LQKENI. Deletions cut 4 bases from V and 8 bases from J, with 5 bases between. This CDR3 is 11 amino acids long. The CDR3 sequence: CASSLQEKLFF. The CDR3 DNA reads TGTGCCAGCTCACTACAGGAAAAACTGTTTTTT.

The chain carries TRBV5-6 and TRBJ2-3; TRBD2 is a possible D gene (7 bases). The germline V gene encodes CDR1 SGHDT and CDR2 YYEEEE. V dropped 3 bases and J dropped 1 base, with 21 bases sitting between them. The CDR3 consists of 18 residues. Here the CDR3 DNA reads TGTGCCAGCAGCTCCCTAGGTGTCGGGGGGCCGCGCACAGATACGCAGTATTTT. Translating gives CASSSLGVGGPRTDTQYF.

This chain's CDR3 is CASSLGGGQGVEQYF. CDR3 coding DNA: TGTGCCAGCAGCTTGGGCGGTGGACAGGGAGTCGAGCAGTACTTC. V and J are TRBV5-4 and TRBJ2-7; 8 nucleotides align to TRBD1. CDR1 and CDR2 from the germline V gene are SGHNT and YYREEE (reference sequence). The CDR3 runs to 15 residues. Trimming took 0 bases from V and 6 from J; bases not matched to a gene: 8.

The rearrangement links TRBV5-1 to TRBJ2-1; 8 nucleotides agree with TRBD2. CDR3 length equals 15 residues. The V gene end was trimmed by 5 bases and the J gene end by 7 bases; junction bases not matched to a gene: 11. Germline loops: CDR1 SGHRS, CDR2 YFSETQ. The CDR3 bases are TGCGCCAGCAGACTGACGGGAGGACTAGCTAATGAGCAGTTCTTC. Translation gives CASRLTGGLANEQFF.

CDR3: CASSFRLVGYNEQFF. The CDR3 DNA reads TGTGCCAGCAGCTTTAGACTAGTCGGGTACAATGAGCAGTTCTTC. This chain links TRBV5-5 with TRBJ2-1, with a possible D match to TRBD2 (6 bases). Trimming removed 2 bases from V and 4 bases from J, with 13 bases in between. The CDR3 extends over 15 amino acids. From germline, CDR1 is SGHKS and CDR2 YYEKEE (reference sequence).

CDR3 amino acids: CASLSGISYNEQFF. DNA of the CDR3: TGTGCCAGTCTTAGCGGGATCTCCTACAATGAGCAGTTCTTC. V gene TRBV18 combines with J gene TRBJ2-1, with 8 bases lining up with TRBD2. J lost 0 bases, V lost 9 bases, and 4 bases had no gene match. CDR1 and CDR2 (germline): KGHSH, LQKENI. CDR3 size: 14 residues.